Shown below are 3 T cell receptor beta chains from a single sample sequenced in a study of T cells in Graves' hyperthyroidism and ophthalmopathy. TCR beta CDR3 regions were amplified from RNA transcripts. HTBI primers were the set used in a first-round RT-PCR of the TCR CDR3. TCRdb re-called the multiplex PCR reads through MiXCR, storing one row per CDR3 protein. The repertoire holds around 300,000 distinct CDR3 sequences, roughly 15% seen once, with 34% in the top ten. The specimen sequenced was blood. Receptors were obtained from a woman aged 40 to 50 with Graves' ophthalmopathy.

The table lists this clonotype with many counts. The J gene is TRBJ2-1, the V gene TRBV6-2 or TRBV6-3, with 15 positions matching TRBD2. V was pared by 0 bases and J by 7 bases, with 1 base of the junction left unmatched. Germline-derived CDR1 and CDR2 are MNHEY and SVGEGT. The CDR3 length is 16 residues. The CDR3 loop is CASSYSGLAGGNEQFF. CDR3 DNA sequence: TGTGCCAGCAGTTACTCGGGACTAGCGGGAGGTAATGAGCAGTTCTTC.

This chain links TRBV20-1 with TRBJ1-2; the match to TRBD1 covers 7 bases. V shed 6 bases, J shed 5 bases, and the junction held 6 bases outside the gene matches. Germline V gives CDR1 DFQATT, CDR2 SNEGSKA (reference sequence). This CDR3 contains 12 residues. CDR3 region: CSAVTGWYGYTF. Written as DNA, the CDR3 is TGCAGTGCAGTGACAGGGTGGTATGGCTACACCTTC.

This clonotype has at least ten counts. CDR3 in amino acids: CAWSARQIQETQYF. The CDR3 DNA reads as TGTGCCTGGAGCGCTCGACAGATCCAAGAGACCCAGTACTTC. This chain links TRBV30 with TRBJ2-5, with a possible D match to TRBD1 (5 bases). Trimming pared 3 bases from V and 1 base from J, leaving 12 bases between. The CDR3 extends over 14 amino acids. Germline V CDR1 and CDR2: GTSNPN, SVGIG (reference sequence).